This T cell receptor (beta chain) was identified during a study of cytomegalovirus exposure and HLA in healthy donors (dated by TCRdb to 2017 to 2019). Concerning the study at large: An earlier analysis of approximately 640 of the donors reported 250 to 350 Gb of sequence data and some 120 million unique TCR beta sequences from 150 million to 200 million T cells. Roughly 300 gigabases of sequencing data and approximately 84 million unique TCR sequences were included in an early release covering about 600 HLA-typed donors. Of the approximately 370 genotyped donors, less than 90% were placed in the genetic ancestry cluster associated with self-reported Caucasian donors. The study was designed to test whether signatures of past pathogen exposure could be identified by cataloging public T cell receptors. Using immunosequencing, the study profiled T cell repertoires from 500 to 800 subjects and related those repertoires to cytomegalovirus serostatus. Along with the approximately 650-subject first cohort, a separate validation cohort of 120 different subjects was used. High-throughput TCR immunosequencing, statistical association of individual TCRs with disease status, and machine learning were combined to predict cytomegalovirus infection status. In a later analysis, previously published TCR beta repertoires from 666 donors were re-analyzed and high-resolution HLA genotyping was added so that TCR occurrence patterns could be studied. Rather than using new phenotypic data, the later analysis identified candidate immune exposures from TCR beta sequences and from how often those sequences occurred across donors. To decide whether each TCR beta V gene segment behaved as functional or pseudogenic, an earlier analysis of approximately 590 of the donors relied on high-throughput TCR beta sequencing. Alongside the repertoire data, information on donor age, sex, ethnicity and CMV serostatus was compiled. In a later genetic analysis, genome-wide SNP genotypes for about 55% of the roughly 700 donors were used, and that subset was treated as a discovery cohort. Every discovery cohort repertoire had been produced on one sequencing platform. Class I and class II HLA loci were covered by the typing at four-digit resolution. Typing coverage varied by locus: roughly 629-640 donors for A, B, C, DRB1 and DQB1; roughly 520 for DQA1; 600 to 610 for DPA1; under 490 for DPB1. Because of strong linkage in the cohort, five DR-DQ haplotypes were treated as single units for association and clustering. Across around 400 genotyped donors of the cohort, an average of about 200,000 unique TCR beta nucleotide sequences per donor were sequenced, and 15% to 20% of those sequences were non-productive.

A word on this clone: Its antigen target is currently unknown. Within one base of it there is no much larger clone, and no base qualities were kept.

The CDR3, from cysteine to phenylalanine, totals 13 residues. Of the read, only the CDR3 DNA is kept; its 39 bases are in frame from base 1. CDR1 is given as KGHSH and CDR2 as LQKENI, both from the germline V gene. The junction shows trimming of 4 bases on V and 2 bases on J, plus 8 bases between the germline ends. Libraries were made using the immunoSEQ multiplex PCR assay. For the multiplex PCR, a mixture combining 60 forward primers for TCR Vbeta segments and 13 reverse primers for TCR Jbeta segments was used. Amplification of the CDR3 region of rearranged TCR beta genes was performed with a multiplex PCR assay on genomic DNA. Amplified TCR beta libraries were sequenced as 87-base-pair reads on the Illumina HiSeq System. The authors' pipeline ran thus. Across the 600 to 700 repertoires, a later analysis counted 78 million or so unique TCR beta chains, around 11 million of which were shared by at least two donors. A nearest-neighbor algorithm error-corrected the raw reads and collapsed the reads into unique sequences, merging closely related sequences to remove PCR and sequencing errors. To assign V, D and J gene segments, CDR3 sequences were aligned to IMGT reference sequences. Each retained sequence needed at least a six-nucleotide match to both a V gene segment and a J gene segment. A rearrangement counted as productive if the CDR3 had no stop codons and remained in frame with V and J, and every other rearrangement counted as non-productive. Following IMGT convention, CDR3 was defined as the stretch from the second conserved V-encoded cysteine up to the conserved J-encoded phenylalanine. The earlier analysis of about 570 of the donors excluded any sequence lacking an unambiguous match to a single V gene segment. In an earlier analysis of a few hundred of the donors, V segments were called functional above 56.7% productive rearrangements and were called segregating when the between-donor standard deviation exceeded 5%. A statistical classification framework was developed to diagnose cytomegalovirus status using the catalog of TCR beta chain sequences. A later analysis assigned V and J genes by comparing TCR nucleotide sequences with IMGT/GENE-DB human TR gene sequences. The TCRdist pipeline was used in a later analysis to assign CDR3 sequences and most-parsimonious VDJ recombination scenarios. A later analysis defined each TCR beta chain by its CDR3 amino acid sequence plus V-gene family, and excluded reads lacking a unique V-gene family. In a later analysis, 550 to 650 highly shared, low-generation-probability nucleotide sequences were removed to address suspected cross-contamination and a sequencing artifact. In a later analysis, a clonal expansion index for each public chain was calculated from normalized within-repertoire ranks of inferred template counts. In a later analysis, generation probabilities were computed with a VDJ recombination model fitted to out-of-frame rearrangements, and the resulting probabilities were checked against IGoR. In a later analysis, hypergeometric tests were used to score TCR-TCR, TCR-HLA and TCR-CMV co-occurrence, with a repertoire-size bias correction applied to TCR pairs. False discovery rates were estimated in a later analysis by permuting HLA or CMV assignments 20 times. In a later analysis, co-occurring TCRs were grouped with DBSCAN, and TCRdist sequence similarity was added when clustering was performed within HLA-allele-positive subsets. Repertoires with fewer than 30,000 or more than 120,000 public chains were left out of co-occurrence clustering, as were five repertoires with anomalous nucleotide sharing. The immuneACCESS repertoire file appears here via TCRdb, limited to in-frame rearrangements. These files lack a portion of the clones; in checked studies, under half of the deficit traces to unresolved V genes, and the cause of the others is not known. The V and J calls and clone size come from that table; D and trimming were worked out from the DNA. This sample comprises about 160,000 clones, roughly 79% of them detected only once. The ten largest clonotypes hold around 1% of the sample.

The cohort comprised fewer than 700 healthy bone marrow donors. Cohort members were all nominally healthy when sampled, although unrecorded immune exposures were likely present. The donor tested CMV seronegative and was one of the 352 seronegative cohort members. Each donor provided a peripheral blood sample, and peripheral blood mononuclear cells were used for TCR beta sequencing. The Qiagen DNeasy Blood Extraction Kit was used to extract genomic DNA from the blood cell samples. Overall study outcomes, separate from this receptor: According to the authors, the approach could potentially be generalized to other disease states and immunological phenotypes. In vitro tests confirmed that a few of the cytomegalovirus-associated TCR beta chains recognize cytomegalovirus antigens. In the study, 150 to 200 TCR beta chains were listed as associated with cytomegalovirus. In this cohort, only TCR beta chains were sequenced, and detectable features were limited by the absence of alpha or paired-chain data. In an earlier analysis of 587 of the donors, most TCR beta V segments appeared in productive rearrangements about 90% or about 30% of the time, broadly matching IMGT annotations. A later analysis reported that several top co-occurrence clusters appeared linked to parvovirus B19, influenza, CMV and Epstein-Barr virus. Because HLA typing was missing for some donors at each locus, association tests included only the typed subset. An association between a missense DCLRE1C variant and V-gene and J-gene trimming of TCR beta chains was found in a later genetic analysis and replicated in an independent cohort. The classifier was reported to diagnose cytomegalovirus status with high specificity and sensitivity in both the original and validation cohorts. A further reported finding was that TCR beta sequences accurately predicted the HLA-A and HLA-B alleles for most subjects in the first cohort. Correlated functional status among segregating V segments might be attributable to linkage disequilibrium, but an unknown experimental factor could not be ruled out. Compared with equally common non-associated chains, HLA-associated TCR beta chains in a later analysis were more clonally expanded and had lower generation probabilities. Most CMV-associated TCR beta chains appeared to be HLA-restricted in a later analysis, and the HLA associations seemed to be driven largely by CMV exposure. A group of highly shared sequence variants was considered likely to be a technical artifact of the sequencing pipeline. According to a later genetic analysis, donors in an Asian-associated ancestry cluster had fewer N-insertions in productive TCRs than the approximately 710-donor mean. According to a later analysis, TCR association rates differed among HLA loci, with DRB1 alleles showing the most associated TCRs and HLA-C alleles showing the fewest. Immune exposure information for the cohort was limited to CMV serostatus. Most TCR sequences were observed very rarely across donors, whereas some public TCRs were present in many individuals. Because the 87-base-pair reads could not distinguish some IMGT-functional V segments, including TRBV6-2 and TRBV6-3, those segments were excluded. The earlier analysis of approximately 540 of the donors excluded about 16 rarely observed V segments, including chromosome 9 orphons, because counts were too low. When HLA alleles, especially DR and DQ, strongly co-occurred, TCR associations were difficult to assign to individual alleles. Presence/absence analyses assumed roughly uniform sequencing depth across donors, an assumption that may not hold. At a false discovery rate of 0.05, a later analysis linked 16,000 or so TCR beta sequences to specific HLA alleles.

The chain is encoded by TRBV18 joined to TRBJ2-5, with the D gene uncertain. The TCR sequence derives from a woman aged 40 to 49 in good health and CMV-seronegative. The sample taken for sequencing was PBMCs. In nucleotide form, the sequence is TGTGCCAGCTCACTGAACGGGCAAGAGACCCAGTACTTC. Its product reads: CASSLNGQETQYF.